This paragraph covers one T cell receptor (beta chain) sequence. This CDR3 region has 15 residues. Germline V gene data show CDR1 as SGHAT and CDR2 as FQNNGV. One entry per CDR3 protein results from TCRdb running MiXCR on the PCR reads. Here the sample spans about 14,000 distinct CDR3 sequences, about half being singletons. These data come from a study of tumor-infiltrating lymphocytes in oesophageal squamous cell carcinoma. This clonotype originated in a male donor with esophageal squamous cell carcinoma. The chain joins TRBV11-2 to TRBJ2-7; a possible D gene is TRBD2 (5 bases). The assigned J gene may be wrong: the sequence end matches TRBJ2-1 better. The sample was blood. Here the CDR3 reads CASSLSGSSYNEQFF. CDR3 in DNA: TGTGCCAGCAGCTTGTCGGGGTCCTCCTACAATGAGCAGTTCTTC.